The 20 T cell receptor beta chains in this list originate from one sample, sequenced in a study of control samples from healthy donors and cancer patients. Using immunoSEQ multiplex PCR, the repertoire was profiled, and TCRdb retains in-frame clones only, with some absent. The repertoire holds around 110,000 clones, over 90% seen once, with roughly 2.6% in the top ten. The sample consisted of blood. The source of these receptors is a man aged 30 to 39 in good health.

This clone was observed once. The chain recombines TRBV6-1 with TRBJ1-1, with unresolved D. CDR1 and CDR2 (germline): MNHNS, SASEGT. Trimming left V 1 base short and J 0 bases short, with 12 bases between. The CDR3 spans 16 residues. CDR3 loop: CASSEVKGHLNTEAFF. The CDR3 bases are TGTGCCAGCAGTGAAGTAAAAGGCCACTTGAACACTGAAGCTTTCTTT.

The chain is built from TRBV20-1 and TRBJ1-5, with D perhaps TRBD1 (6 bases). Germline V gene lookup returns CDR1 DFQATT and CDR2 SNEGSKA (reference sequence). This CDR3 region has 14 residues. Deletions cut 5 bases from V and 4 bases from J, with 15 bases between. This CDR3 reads CSAGETGYNQPQHF. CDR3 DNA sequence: TGCAGTGCTGGTGAAACAGGGTATAATCAGCCCCAGCATTTT.

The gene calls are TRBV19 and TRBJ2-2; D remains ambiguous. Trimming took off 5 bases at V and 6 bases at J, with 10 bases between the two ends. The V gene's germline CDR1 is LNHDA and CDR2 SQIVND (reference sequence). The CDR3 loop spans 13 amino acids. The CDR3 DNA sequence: TGTGCCAGTAGTCAAAGCCCGGCCGGGGAGCTGTTTTTT. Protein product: CASSQSPAGELFF.

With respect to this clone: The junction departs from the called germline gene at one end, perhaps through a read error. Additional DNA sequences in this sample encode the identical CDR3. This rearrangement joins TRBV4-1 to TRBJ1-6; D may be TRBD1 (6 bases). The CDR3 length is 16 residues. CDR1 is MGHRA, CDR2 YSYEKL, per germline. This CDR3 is CASSQDRSSYNSPLHF. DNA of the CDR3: TGCGCCAGCAGTCAAGACAGGAGCTCCTATAATTCACCCCTCCACTTT.

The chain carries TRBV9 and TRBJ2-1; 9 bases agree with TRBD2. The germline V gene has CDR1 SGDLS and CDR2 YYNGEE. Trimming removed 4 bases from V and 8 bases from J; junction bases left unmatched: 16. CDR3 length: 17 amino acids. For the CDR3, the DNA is TGTGCCAGCAGCCTTCCTAGGCGGGGGGGCAATCAACATGAGCAGTTCTTC. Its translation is CASSLPRRGGNQHEQFF.

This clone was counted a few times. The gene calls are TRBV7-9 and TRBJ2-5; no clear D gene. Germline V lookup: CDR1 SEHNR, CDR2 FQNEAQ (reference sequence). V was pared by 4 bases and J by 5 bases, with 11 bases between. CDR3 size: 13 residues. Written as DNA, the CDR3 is TGTGCCAGCAGCTCTGACTTAGGGGAGACCCAGTACTTC. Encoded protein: CASSSDLGETQYF.

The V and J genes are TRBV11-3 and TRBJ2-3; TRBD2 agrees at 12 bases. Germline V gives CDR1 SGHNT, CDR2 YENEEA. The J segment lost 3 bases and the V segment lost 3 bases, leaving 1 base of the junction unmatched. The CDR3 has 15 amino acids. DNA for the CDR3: TGTGCCAGCAGCTTGACTAGCGGGGGAACAGATACGCAGTATTTT. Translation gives CASSLTSGGTDTQYF.

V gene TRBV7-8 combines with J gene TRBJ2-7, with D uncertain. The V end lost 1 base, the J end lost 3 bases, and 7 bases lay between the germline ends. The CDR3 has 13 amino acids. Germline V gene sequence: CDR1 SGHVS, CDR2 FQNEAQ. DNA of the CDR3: TGTGCCAGCAGCTTAGGCCAAAACTACGAGCAGTACGTC. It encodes CASSLGQNYEQYV.

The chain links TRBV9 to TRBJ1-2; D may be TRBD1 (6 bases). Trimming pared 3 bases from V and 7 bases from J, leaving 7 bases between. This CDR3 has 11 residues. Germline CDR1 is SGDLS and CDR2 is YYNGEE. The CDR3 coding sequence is TGTGCCAGCAGCGGCAGGGGTGGCTACACCTTC. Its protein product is CASSGRGGYTF.

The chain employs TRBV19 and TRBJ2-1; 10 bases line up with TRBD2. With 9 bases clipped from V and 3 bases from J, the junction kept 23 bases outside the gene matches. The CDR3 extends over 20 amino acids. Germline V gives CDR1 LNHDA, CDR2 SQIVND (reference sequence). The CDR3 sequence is CASQDRGSSGGLRDYNEQFF. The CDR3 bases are TGTGCCAGCCAAGACAGGGGTTCTAGCGGGGGTCTCCGAGACTACAATGAGCAGTTCTTC.

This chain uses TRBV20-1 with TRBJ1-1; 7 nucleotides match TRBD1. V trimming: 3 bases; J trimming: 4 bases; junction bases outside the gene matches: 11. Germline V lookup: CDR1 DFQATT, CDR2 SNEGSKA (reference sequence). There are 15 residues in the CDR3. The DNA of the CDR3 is TGCAGTGCTAGTGAGGAGGGGGCGCGATTCACTGAAGCTTTCTTT. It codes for CSASEEGARFTEAFF.

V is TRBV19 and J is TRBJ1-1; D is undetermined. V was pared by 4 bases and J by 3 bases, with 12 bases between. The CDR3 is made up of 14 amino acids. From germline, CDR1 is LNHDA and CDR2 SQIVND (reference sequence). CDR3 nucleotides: TGTGCCAGTAGTAAGGCCCATAGTCACACTGAAGCTTTCTTT. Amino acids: CASSKAHSHTEAFF.

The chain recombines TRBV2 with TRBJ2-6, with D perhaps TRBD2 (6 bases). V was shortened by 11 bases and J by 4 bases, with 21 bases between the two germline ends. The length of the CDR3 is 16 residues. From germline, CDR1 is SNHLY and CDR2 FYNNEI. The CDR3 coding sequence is TGTGCCGGAGATCGGGAGCCTCAGCGGGGGGCCAACGTCCTGACTTTC. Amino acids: CAGDREPQRGANVLTF.

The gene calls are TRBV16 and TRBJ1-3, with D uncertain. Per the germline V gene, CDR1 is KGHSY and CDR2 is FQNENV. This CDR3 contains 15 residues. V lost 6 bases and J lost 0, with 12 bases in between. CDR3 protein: CASSPRADSGNTIYF. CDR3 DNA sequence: TGTGCCAGCAGTCCCCGGGCCGACTCTGGAAACACCATATATTTT.

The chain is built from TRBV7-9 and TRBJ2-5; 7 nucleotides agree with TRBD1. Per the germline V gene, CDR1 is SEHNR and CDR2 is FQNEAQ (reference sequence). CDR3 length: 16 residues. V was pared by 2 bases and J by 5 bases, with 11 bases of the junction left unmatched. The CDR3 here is CASSLFSGGDGETQYF. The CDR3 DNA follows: TGTGCCAGCAGCTTATTCTCAGGGGGAGATGGTGAGACCCAGTACTTC. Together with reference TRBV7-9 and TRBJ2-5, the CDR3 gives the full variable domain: DTGVSQNPRHKITKRGQNVTFRCDPISEHNRLYWYRQTLGQGPEFLTYFQNEAQLEKSRLLSDRFSAERPKGSFSTLEIQRTEQGDSAMYLCASSLFSGGDGETQYFGPGTRLLVL.

CDR3 in amino acids: CSVGVGDRGYGYTF. The CDR3 DNA is TGCAGCGTTGGAGTTGGGGACAGGGGCTATGGCTACACCTTC. The chain joins TRBV29-1 to TRBJ1-2, with 10 bases lining up with TRBD1. The CDR3 runs to 14 residues. Germline V lookup: CDR1 SQVTM, CDR2 ANQGSEA. The trim removed 4 bases at V and 4 bases at J, leaving 6 bases unmatched.

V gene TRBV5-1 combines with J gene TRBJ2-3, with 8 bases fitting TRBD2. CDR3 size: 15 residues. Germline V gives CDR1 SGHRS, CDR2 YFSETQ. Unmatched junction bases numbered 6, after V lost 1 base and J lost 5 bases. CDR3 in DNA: TGCGCCAGCAGCTTGAGGGGACTAGAGGTAGATACGCAGTATTTT. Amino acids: CASSLRGLEVDTQYF.

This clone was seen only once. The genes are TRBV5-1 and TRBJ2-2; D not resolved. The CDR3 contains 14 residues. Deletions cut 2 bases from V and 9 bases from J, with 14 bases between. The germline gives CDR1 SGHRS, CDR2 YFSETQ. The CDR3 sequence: CASSFDGSRRELFF. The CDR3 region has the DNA TGCGCCAGCAGCTTCGATGGTTCGCGAAGGGAGCTGTTTTTT.

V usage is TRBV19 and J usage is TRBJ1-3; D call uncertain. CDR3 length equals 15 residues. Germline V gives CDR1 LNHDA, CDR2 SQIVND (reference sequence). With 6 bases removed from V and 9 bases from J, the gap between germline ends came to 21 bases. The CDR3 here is CASRTRGQHVSTIYF. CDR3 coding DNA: TGTGCCAGTAGAACCCGGGGTCAACATGTGAGCACCATATATTTT.

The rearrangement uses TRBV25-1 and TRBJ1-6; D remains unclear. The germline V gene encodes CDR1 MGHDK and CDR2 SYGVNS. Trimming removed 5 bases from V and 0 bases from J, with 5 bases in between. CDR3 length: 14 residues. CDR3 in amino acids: CASSKSSYNSPLHF. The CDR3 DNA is TGTGCCAGCAGTAAAAGCTCCTATAATTCACCCCTCCACTTT.